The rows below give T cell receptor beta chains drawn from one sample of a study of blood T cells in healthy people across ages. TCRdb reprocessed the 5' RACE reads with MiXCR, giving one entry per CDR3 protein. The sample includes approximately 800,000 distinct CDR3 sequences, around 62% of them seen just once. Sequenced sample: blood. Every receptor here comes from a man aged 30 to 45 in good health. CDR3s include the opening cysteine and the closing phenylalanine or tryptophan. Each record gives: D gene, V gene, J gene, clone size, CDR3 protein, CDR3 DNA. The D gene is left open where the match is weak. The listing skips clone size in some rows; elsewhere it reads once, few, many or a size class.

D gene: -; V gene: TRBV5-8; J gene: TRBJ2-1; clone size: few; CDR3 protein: CACSFWGLSNEQFF; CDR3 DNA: TGTGCCTGCAGCTTTTGGGGGCTTTCCAATGAGCAGTTCTTC
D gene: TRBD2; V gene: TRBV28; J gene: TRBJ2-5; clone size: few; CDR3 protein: CASSGRLQETQYF; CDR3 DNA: TGTGCCAGCAGCGGGAGGCTCCAAGAGACCCAGTACTTC
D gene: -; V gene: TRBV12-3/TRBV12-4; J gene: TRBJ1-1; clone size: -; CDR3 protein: CASSLGIQVNTEAFF; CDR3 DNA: TGTGCCAGCAGTTTGGGGATCCAGGTGAACACTGAAGCTTTCTTT
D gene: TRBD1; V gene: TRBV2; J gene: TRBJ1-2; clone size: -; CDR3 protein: CASSGQGSGWGYTF; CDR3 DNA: TGTGCCAGCAGTGGACAGGGCTCCGGGTGGGGCTACACCTTC
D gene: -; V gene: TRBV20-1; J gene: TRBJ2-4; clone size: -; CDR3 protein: CSARLATGEQYF; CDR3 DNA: TGCAGTGCTAGGTTAGCGACGGGGGAGCAGTACTTC
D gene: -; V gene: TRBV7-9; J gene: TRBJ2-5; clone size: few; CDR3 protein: CASSLTPQTQYF; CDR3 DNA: TGTGCCAGCAGTCTGACCCCTCAGACCCAGTACTTC
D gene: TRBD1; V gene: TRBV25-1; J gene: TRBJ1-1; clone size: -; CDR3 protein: CASEPISRDRAAFF; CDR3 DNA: TGTGCCAGCGAACCCATCTCCAGGGACAGGGCCGCTTTCTTT
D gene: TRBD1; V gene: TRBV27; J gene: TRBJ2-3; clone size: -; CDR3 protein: CASTRRGQTPGADTQYF; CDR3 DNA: TGTGCCAGCACCCGTAGGGGACAGACCCCTGGCGCAGATACGCAGTATTTT
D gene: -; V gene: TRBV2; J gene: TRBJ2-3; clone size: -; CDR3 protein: CASNGQRSDTQYF; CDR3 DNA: TGTGCCAGCAATGGACAGCGCTCAGATACGCAGTATTTT
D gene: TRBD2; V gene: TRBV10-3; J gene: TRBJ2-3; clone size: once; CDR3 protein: CAIRAGELAGGTDTQYF; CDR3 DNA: TGTGCCATACGTGCCGGCGAACTAGCGGGGGGAACAGATACGCAGTATTTT
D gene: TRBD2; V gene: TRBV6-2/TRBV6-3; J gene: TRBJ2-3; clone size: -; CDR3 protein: CASRPGLFSTDTQYF; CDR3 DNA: TGTGCCAGCAGGCCGGGACTATTTAGCACAGATACGCAGTATTTT
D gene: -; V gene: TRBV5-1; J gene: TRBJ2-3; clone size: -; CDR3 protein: CASSFQGLDTQYF; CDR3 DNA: TGCGCCAGCAGCTTCCAGGGGTTAGATACGCAGTATTTT
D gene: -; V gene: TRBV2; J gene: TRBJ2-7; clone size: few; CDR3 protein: CASTPWASANEQYF; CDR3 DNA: TGTGCCAGCACCCCCTGGGCTAGCGCCAACGAGCAGTACTTC
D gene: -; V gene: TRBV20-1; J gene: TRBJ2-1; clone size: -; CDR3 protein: CSAIGSSYNEQFF; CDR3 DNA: TGCAGTGCTATAGGGAGCTCCTACAATGAGCAGTTCTTC
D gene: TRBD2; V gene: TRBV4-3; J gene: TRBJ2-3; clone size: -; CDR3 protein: CASSHLGGTQYF; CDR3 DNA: TGCGCCAGCAGCCACCTGGGGGGGACGCAGTATTTT
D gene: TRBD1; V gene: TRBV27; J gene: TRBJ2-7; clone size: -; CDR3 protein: CASSPDGTGYDEQYF; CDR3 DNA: TGTGCCAGCAGTCCGGATGGGACAGGGTACGACGAGCAGTACTTC
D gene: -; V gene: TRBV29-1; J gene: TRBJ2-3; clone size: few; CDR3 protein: CSAARTDTQYF; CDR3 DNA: TGCAGCGCCGCCCGCACAGATACGCAGTATTTT
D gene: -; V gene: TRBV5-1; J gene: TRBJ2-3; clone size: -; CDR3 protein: CASSLVDADTQYF; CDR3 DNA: TGCGCCAGCAGCTTGGTAGATGCAGATACGCAGTATTTT
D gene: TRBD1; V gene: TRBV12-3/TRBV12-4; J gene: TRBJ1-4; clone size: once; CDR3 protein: CASSSRGGSEKLFF; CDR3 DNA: TGTGCCAGCAGTTCCAGGGGGGGGAGTGAAAAACTGTTTTTT
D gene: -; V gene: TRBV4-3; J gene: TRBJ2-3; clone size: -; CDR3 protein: CASSQGNRKTDTQYF; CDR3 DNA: TGCGCCAGCAGCCAAGGAAACAGGAAGACAGATACGCAGTATTTT
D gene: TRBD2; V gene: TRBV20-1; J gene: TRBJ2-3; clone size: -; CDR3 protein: CSARDRWREDSTDTQYF; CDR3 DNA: TGCAGTGCTAGAGATCGATGGCGGGAGGATAGCACAGATACGCAGTATTTT
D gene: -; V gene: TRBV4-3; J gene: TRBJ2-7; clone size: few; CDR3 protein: CASSQGKGGNEQYF; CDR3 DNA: TGCGCCAGCAGCCAAGGGAAAGGGGGAAACGAGCAGTACTTC
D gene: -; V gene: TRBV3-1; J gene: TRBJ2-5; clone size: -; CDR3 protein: CASSQDGSGEETQYF; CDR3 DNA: TGTGCCAGCAGCCAAGATGGGTCAGGGGAAGAGACCCAGTACTTC
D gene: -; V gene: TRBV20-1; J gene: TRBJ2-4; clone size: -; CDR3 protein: CGARDRGSFKSIQYF; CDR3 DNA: TGCGGTGCTAGAGACCGGGGGTCCTTCAAAAGCATTCAGTACTTC
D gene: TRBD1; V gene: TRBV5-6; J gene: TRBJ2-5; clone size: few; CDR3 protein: CASSPGTAYQETQYF; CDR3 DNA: TGTGCCAGCAGCCCGGGGACAGCCTACCAAGAGACCCAGTACTTC
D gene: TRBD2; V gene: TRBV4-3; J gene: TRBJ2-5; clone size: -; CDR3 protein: CASTQVTGGQETQYF; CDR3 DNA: TGCGCCAGCACCCAAGTCACGGGGGGCCAAGAGACCCAGTACTTC
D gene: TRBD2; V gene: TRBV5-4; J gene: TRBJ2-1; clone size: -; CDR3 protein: CASSLVPGRGGNEQFF; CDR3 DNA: TGTGCCAGCAGCTTGGTGCCGGGACGGGGGGGCAATGAGCAGTTCTTC
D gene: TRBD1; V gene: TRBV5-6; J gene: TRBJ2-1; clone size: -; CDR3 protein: CASSLRQGVDEQFF; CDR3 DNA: TGTGCCAGCAGCTTGAGGCAGGGGGTAGATGAGCAGTTCTTC
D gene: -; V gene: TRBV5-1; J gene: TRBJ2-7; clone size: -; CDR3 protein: CASSLKVGEDGEQYF; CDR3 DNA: TGCGCCAGCAGCTTGAAGGTGGGGGAGGACGGCGAGCAGTACTTC
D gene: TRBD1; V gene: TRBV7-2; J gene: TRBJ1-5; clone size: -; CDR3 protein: CASSLGQGGYQPQHF; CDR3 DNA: TGTGCCAGCAGCTTAGGACAGGGAGGTTACCAGCCCCAGCATTTT
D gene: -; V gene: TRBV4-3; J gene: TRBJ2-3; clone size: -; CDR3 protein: CASSQQGLGDTQYF; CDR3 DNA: TGCGCCAGCAGCCAACAGGGCCTAGGAGATACGCAGTATTTT
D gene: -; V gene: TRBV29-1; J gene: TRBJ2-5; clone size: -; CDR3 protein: CSLVAGYKETQYF; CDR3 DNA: TGCAGCCTTGTAGCCGGGTATAAAGAGACCCAGTACTTC
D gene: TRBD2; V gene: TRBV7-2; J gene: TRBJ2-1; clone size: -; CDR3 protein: CASSPRPGLAGGRINEQFF; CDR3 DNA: TGTGCCAGCAGCCCGCGCCCGGGACTAGCGGGGGGCCGGATCAATGAGCAGTTCTTC
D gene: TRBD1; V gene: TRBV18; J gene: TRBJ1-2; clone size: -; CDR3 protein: CASSQGQGQGYTF; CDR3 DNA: TGTGCCAGCTCACAAGGACAGGGTCAGGGCTACACCTTC
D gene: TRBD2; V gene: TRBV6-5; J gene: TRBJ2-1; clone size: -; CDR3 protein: CASSPIAGGGYNEQFF; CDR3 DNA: TGTGCCAGCAGCCCCATAGCGGGAGGGGGTTACAATGAGCAGTTCTTC
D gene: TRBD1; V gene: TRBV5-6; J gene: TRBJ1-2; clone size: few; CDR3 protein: CASSLAGTGNLFYGYTF; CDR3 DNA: TGTGCCAGCAGCTTGGCCGGGACAGGGAATCTATTCTATGGCTACACCTTC
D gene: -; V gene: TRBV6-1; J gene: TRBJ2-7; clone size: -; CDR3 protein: CASSGDGTYEQYF; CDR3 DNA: TGTGCCAGCAGTGGGGACGGGACCTACGAGCAGTACTTC
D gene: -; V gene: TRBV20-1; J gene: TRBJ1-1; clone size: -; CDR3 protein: CSAVGLGGTEAFF; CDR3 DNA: TGCAGTGCCGTGGGATTGGGGGGTACTGAAGCTTTCTTT
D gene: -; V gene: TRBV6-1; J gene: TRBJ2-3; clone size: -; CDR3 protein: CASSAPVRRTDTQYF; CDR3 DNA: TGTGCCAGCAGCGCGCCGGTCCGACGGACAGATACGCAGTATTTT
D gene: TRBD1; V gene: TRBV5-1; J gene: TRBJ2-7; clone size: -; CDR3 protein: CASSYRGNYEQYF; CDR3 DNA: TGCGCCAGCAGCTACAGGGGGAACTACGAGCAGTACTTC
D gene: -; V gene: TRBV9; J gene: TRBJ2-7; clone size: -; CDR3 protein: CASSVDPGPGSYEQYF; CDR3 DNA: TGTGCCAGCAGCGTAGACCCTGGACCGGGCTCCTACGAGCAGTACTTC
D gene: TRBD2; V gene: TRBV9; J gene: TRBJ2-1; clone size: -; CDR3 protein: CASSVSGGLYNEQFF; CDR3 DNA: TGTGCCAGCAGCGTTAGCGGGGGGCTATACAATGAGCAGTTCTTC
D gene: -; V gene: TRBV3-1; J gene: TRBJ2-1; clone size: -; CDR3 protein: CASSQRGNEQFF; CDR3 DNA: TGTGCCAGCAGCCAAAGGGGTAATGAGCAGTTCTTC
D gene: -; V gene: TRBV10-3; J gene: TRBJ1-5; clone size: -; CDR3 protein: CAISGDIGAAQPQHF; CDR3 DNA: TGTGCCATCAGTGGGGACATAGGGGCGGCACAGCCCCAGCATTTT
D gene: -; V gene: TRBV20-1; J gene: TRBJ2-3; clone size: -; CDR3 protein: CSAPGRNTDTQYF; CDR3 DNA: TGCAGTGCGCCCGGACGGAACACAGATACGCAGTATTTT
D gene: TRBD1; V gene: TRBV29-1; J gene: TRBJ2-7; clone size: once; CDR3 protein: CSVCRDRTSYEQYF; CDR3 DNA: TGCAGCGTCTGCCGGGACAGGACTTCCTACGAGCAGTACTTC
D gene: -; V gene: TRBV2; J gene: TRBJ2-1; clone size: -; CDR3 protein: CASSPSFSSYNEQFF; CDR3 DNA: TGTGCCAGCAGTCCTAGCTTTAGCTCCTACAATGAGCAGTTCTTC
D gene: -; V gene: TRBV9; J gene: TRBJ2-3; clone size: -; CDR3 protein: CASSAETTRSDTQYF; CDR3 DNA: TGTGCCAGCAGCGCAGAAACGACTAGATCAGATACGCAGTATTTT
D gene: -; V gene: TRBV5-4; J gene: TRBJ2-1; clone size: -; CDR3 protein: CASSLGFSSGSYNEQFF; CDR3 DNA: TGTGCCAGCAGCTTGGGTTTTAGCTCCGGCTCCTACAATGAGCAGTTCTTC
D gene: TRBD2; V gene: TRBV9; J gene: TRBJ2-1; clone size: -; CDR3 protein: CASSPRTSGNEQFF; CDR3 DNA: TGTGCCAGCAGCCCCCGGACTAGCGGGAATGAGCAGTTCTTC
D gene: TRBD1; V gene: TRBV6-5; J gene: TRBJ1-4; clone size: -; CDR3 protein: CASTGQGREKLFF; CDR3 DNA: TGTGCCAGCACCGGACAGGGAAGAGAAAAACTGTTTTTT
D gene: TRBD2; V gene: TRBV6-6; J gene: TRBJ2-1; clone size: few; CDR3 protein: CASSTRTSGVGEQFF; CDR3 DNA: TGTGCCAGCAGTACCCGGACTAGCGGGGTAGGAGAGCAGTTCTTC
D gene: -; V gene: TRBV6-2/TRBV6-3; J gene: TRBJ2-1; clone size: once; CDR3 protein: CASSYSAGIAHEQFF; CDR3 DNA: TGTGCCAGCAGTTATTCTGCGGGGATCGCCCATGAGCAGTTCTTC